This TCR beta chain comes out of a study of human T cells and chemical hapten exposure. This clonotype appeared many times. Its specificity is unknown. The germline V gene encodes CDR1 SGHRS and CDR2 YFSETQ. The CDR3 extends over 15 amino acids. With V trimmed by 3 bases and J by 7 bases, 10 bases remained unmatched. Time point here: patch test 1, 2 weeks after DPC sensitization. Documented treatment: therapeutic diphenylcyclopropenone sensitization with weekly scalp DPC. General study points: TCRs whose frequency exceeded 1 in 1000 remained the same following DPC sensitization.

As originally analysed: Sample TCR counts, which ranged from roughly 23,224 to 750,000, had a median of roughly 99,000. TCRdb reanalysed the RACE reads using MiXCR and keeps one entry per CDR3 protein. These V and J calls originate from TCRdb's pipeline instead of the authors' own analysis. The sample yields some 380,000 distinct CDR3 sequences, around 5% seen once. The sample was whole blood, taken in connection with sensitization to the hapten diphenylcyclopropenone (DPC). This chain joins TRBV5-1 and TRBJ2-7, with 10 bases that match TRBD2. This clonotype was sampled from a woman between 45 and 65 years old with alopecia areata. Some clones in this sample may be carry-over from other donors' samples. The CDR3 nucleotides read TGCGCCAGCAGCTCGGACTCCCGGACTAGCGGTGAGCAGTACTTC. This encodes CASSSDSRTSGEQYF.